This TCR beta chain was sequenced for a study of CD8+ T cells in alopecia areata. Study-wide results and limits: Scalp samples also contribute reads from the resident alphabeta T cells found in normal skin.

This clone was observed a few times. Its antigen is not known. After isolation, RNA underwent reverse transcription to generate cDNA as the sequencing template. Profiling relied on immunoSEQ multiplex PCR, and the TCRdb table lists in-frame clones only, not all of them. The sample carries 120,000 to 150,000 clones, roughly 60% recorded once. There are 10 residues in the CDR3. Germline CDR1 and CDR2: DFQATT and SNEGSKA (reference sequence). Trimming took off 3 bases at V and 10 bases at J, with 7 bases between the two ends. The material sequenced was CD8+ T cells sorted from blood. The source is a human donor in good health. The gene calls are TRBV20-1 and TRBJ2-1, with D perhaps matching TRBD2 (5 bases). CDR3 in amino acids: CSASREEQFF. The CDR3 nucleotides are TGCAGTGCTAGTCGGGAAGAGCAGTTCTTC.